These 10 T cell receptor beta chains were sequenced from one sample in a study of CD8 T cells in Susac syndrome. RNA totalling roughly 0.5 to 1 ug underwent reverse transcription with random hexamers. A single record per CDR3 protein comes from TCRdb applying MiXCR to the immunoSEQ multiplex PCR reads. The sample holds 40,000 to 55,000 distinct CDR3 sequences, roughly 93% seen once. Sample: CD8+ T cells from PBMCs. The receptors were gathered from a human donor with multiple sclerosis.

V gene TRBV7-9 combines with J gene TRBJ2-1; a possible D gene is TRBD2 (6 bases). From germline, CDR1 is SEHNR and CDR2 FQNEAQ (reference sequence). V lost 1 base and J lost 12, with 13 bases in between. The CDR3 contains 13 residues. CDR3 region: CASSLVALEGQFF. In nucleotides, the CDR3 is TGTGCCAGCAGCTTAGTAGCCCTGGAGGGGCAGTTCTTC.

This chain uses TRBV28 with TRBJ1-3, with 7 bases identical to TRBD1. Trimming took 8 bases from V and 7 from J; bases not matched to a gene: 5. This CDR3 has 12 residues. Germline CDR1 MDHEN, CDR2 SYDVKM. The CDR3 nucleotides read TGTGCCAGCTTGACAGGGCTGAACACCATATATTTT. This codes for CASLTGLNTIYF. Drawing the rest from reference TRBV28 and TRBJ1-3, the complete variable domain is DVKVTQSSRYLVKRTGEKVFLECVQDMDHENMFWYRQDPGLGLRLIYFSYDVKMKEKGDIPEGYSVSREKKERFSLILESASTNQTSMYLCASLTGLNTIYFGEGSWLTVV.

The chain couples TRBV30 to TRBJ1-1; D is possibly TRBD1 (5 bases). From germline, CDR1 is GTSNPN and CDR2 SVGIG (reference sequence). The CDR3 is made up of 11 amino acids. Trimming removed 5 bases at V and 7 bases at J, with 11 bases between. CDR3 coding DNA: TGTGCCTGGGGACATATGGTTGAAGCTTTCTTT. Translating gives CAWGHMVEAFF.

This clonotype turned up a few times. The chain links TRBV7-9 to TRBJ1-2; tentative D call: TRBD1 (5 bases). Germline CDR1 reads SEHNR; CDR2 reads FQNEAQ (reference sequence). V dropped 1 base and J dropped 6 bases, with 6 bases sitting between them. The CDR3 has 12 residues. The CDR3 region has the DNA TGTGCCAGCAGCTTAGGAGGGGATGGCTACACCTTC. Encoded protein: CASSLGGDGYTF.

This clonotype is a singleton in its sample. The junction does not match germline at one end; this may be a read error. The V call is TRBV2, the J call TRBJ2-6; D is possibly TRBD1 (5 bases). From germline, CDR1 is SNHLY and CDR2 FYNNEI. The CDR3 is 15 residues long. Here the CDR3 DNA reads TGTGCCAGCAGCGAAGGGGCGTTTGGGGCCAACGTCCTGACTTTC. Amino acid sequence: CASSEGAFGANVLTF.

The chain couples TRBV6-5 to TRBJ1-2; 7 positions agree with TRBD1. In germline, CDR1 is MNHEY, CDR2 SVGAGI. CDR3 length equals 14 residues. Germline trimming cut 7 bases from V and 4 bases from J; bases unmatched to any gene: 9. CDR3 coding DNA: TGTGCCAGCAACCGACAGGGAGGTTCCTATGGCTACACCTTC. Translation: CASNRQGGSYGYTF.

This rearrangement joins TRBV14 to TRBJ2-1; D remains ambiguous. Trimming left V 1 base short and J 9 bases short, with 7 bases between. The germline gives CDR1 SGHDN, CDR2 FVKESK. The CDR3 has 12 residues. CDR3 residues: CASSQAVFEQFF. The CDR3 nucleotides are TGTGCCAGCAGCCAAGCAGTATTTGAGCAGTTCTTC.

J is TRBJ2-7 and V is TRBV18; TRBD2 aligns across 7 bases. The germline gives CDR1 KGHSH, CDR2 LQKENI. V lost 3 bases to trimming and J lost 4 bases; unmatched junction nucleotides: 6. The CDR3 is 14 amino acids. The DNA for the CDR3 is TGTGCCAGCTCACCTCTCGGGGGGTTTTACGAGCAGTACTTC. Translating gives CASSPLGGFYEQYF.

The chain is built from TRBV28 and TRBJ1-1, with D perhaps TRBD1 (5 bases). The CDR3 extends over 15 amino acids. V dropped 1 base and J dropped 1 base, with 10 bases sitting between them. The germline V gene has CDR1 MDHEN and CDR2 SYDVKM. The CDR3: CASSLSPDTNTEAFF. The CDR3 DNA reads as TGTGCCAGCAGTTTATCACCGGACACGAACACTGAAGCTTTCTTT.

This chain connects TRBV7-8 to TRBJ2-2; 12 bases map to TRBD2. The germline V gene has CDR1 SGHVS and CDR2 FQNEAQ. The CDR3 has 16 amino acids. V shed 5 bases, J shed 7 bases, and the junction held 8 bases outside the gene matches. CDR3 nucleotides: TGTGCCAGCAGCCCACGACTAGCGGGGGTTGTCGGGGAGCTGTTTTTT. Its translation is CASSPRLAGVVGELFF.